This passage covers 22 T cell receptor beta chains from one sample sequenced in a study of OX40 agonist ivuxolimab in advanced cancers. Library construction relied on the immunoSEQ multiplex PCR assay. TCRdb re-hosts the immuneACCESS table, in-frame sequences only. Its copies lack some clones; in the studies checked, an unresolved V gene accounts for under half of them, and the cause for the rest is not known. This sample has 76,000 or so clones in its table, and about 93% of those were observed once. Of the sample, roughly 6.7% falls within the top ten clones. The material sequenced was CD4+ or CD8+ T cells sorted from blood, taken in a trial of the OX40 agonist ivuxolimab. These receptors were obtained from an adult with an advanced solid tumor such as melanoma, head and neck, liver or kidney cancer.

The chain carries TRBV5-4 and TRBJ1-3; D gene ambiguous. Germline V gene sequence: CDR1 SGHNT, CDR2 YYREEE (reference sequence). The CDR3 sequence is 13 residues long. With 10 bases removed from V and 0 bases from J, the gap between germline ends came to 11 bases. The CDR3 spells CAVRGLSGNTIYF. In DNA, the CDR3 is TGTGCCGTCCGCGGCCTCTCTGGAAACACCATATATTTT.

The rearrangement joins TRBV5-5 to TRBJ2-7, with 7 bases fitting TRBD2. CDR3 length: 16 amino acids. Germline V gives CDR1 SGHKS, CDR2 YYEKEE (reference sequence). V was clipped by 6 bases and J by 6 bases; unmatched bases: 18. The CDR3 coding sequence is TGTGCCAGCACCTCGGGTTTGGCGGGGGTTAAGTTCGAGCAGTACTTC. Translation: CASTSGLAGVKFEQYF.

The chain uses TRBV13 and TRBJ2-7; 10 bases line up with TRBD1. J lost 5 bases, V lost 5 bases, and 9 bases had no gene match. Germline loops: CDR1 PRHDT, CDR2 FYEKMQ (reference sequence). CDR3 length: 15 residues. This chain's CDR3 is CASSIHGTGDHEQYF. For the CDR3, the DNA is TGTGCCAGCAGCATACACGGGACAGGGGACCACGAGCAGTACTTC.

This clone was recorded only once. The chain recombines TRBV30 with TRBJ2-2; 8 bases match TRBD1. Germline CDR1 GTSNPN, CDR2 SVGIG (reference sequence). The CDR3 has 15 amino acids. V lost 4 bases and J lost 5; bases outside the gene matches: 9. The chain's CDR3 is CAWIPGTGGTGELFF. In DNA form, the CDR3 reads TGTGCCTGGATCCCCGGGACAGGAGGGACCGGGGAGCTGTTTTTT.

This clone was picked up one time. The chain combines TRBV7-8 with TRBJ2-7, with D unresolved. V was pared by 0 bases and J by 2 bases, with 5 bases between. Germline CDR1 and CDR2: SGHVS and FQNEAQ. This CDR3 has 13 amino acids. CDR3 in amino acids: CASSLATTYEQYF. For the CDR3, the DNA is TGTGCCAGCAGCTTAGCCACCACCTACGAGCAGTACTTC.

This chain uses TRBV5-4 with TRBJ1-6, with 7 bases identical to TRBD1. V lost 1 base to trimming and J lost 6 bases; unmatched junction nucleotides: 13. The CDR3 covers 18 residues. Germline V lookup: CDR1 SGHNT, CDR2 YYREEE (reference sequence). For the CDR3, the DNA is TGTGCCAGCAGCTTGAGAGGGGGCGCGGTGATGCGTAATTCACCCCTCCACTTT. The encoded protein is CASSLRGGAVMRNSPLHF.

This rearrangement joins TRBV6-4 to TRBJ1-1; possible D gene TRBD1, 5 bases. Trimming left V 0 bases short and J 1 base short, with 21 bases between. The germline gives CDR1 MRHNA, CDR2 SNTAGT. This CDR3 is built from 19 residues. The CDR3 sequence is CASSDSALVGEEGNTEAFF. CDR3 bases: TGTGCCAGCAGTGACTCTGCTTTAGTGGGGGAAGAGGGGAACACTGAAGCTTTCTTT.

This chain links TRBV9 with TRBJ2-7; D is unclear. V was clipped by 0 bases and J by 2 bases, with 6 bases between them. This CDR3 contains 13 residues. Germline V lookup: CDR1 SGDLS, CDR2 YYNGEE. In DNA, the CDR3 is TGTGCCAGCAGCGTAGACAATGCCTACGAGCAGTACTTC. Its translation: CASSVDNAYEQYF.

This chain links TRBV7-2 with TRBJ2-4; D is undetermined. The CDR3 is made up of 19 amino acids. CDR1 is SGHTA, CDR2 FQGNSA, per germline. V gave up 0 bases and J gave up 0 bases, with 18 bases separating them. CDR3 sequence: CASSLALPFTTLAKNIQYF. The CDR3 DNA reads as TGTGCCAGCAGCTTAGCTTTGCCCTTCACCACCTTAGCCAAAAACATTCAGTACTTC.

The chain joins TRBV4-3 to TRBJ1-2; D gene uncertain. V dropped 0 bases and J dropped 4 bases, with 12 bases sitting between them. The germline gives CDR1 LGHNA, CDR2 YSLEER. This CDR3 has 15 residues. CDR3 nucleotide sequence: TGCGCCAGCAGCCAAGACGAGGCGGCCCCCTATGGCTACACCTTC. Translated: CASSQDEAAPYGYTF.

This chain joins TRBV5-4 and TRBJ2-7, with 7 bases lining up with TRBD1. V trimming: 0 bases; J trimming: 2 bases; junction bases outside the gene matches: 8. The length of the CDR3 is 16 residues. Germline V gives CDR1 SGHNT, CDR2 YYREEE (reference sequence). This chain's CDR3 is CASSLADGRGTYEQYF. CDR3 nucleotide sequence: TGTGCCAGCAGCTTGGCCGATGGCAGGGGGACCTACGAGCAGTACTTC.

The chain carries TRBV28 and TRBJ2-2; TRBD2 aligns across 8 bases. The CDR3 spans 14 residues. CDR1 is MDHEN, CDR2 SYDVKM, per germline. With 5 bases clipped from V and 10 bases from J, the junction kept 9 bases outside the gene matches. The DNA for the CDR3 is TGTGCCAGCAGTCCCCAGCGGGGGTTGGAGGAGCTGTTTTTT. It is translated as CASSPQRGLEELFF.

This CDR3 reads CASRMAGRSTDTQYF. The CDR3 nucleotides read TGTGCCAGCAGGATGGCGGGCCGTAGCACAGATACGCAGTATTTT. This chain connects TRBV27 to TRBJ2-3, with D perhaps matching TRBD2 (5 bases). The CDR3 has 15 amino acids. Germline V gives CDR1 MNHEY, CDR2 SMNVEV (reference sequence). V gave up 6 bases and J gave up 0 bases, with 13 bases separating them.

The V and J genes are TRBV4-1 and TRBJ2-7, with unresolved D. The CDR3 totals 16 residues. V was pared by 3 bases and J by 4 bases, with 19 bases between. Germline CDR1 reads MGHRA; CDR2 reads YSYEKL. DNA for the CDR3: TGCGCCAGCAGCCATCCTCCCCGGGTGAACCCATACGAGCAGTACTTC. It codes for CASSHPPRVNPYEQYF.

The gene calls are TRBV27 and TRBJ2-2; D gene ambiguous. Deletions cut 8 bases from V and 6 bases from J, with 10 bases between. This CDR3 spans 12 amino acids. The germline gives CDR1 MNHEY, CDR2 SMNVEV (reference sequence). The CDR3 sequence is CASLGPSGELFF. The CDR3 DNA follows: TGTGCCAGCCTCGGGCCCTCCGGGGAGCTGTTTTTT.

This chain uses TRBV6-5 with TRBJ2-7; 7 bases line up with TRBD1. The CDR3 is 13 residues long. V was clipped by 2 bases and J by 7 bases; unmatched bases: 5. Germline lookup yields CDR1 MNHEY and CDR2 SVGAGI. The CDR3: CASSYATGAEQYF. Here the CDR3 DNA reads TGTGCCAGCAGTTACGCAACAGGGGCAGAGCAGTACTTC.

The CDR3 region is CASSPKDSVYEQYF. DNA of the CDR3: TGTGCCAGCAGTCCGAAAGACAGTGTGTACGAGCAGTACTTC. V and J are TRBV13 and TRBJ2-7, with D tentatively TRBD1 (5 bases). Germline-derived CDR1 and CDR2 are PRHDT and FYEKMQ (reference sequence). Trimming stripped 6 bases from V and 4 bases from J, with 16 bases between. The CDR3 covers 14 residues. Based on the CDR3 plus reference TRBV13 and TRBJ2-7, the full variable domain is AAGVIQSPRHLIKEKRETATLKCYPIPRHDTVYWYQQGPGQDPQFLISFYEKMQSDKGSIPDRFSAQQFSDYHSELNMSSLELGDSALYFCASSPKDSVYEQYFGPGTRLTVT.

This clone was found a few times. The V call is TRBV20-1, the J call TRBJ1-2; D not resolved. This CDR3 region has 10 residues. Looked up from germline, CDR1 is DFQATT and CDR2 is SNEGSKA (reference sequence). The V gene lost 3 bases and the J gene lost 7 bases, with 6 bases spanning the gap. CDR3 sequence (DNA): TGCAGTGCTAGTGGAGGTGGCTACACCTTC. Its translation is CSASGGGYTF.

CDR3 sequence reads: CASSLSGEGYTF. In DNA, the CDR3 is TGTGCCAGCAGTTTATCGGGGGAAGGCTACACCTTC. This chain uses TRBV27 with TRBJ1-2, with a tentative D call TRBD1 (5 bases). The germline CDR1 and CDR2 sequences are MNHEY and SMNVEV (reference sequence). The ends were cut back, 0 bases at V and 8 bases at J, with 7 bases in the middle. The CDR3 is 12 residues long.

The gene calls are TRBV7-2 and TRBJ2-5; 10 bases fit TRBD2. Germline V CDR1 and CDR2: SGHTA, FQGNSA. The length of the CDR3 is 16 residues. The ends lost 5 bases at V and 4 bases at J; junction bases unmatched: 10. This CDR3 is CASSPGPSGSRETQYF. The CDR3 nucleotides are TGTGCCAGCAGCCCAGGTCCTAGCGGGAGTAGAGAGACCCAGTACTTC.

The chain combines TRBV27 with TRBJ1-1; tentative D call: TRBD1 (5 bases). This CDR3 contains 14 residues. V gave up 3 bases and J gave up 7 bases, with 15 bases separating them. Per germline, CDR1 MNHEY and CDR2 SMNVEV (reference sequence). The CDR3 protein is CASSFGGSIIEAFF. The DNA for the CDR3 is TGTGCCAGCAGTTTTGGGGGGAGTATAATTGAAGCTTTCTTT.

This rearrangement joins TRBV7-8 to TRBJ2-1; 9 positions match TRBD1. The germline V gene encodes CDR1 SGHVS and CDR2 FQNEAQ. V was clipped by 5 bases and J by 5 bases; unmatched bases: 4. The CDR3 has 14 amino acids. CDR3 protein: CASSKGQGNNEQFF. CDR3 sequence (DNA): TGTGCCAGCAGCAAAGGACAGGGGAACAATGAGCAGTTCTTC. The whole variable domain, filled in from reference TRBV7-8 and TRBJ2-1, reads GAGVSQSPRYKVAKRGQDVALRCDPISGHVSLFWYQQALGQGPEFLTYFQNEAQLDKSGLPSDRFFAERPEGSVSTLKIQRTQQEDSAVYLCASSKGQGNNEQFFGPGTRLTVL.